This record covers a single T cell receptor (beta chain). Germline CDR1 reads KGHDR; CDR2 reads SFDVKD. V lost 5 bases and J lost 4; bases outside the gene matches: 1. The CDR3 is 14 residues long. Participants, roughly 18 to 90 years old, spanned fewer than 25 US areas. In the study's own analysis: Using reference gene primer amplification, nucleated cell counts were estimated. Libraries were prepared by immunoSEQ multiplex PCR; TCRdb keeps only in-frame clonotypes and omits some of them. The D gene and trimming were derived from the DNA, and the V and J assignments and clone size from that table. The sample lists around 140,000 clones; roughly four fifths were seen once. The sample belongs to a study of blood T cell repertoires in COVID-19. Whole-study context: Spain, Italy and the United States supplied samples that represented acute and convalescent COVID-19. Sources were T cells, B-cell-depleted T cells, or PBMCs; the material itself was cDNA or gDNA.

The sequenced material came from PBMCs or T cells enriched from blood (not recorded which). The clonotype originates from a woman in her fifties or sixties with acute COVID-19. This chain joins TRBV24-1 and TRBJ1-5, with 10 bases that match TRBD1. In DNA, the CDR3 is TGTGCCACCAGTGGGACAGGGGGGAATCAGCCCCAGCATTTT. Amino acid sequence: CATSGTGGNQPQHF.